Detailed here is one T cell receptor beta chain. The CDR3 contains 16 residues. The entry originates in a study of patients and donors after allogeneic stem cell transplantation. TCRdb redid the calling of the RT-PCR reads with MiXCR, one entry per CDR3 protein. The sample has about 16,000 distinct CDR3 sequences, 27% seen once. The sequencing input was blood, either unsorted or a sorted T cell fraction (not recorded which). This clonotype originated in a human donor who was either an allogeneic HSCT recipient or a stem cell or donor lymphocyte infusion donor (not recorded which). It is not recorded whose cells these are; they may come from a transplant donor. V gene TRBV21-1 combines with J gene TRBJ1-5; the D call of TRBD1 is as the table states it, not checked on the DNA. TRBV21-1 is marked as a pseudogene. The CDR3, as DNA: TGTGCCAGCAGCAAAGAACCAGGGGAAGCCCCGAGGCCCCAGCATTTT. It is translated as CASSKEPGEAPRPQHF.